This T cell receptor beta chain emerged from a study of blood T cell repertoires in COVID-19. V lost 7 bases, J lost 5 bases, and 17 bases lay in between. The CDR3 contains 14 residues. Germline V gene sequence: CDR1 LNHDA, CDR2 SQIVND (reference sequence). Original methodology: Nucleated cell number was recorded as an estimate derived from reference gene primer amplification. Sequencing was performed with immunoSEQ multiplex PCR; in TCRdb, only in-frame clones are kept and a portion is missing. D and trimming were read from the DNA, whereas the V and J calls and clone size are those reported in that table. The top ten hold about 1.7% of the sample, which has about 480,000 clones, approximately 87% seen once.

Sample: PBMCs or T cells enriched from blood (not recorded which). The chain uses TRBV19 and TRBJ1-2, with a possible D match to TRBD1 (6 bases). This clonotype was sampled from a woman aged 40 to 49 who had recovered from COVID-19. The CDR3 here is CASIPGRGGYGYTF. For the CDR3, the DNA is TGTGCCAGTATCCCCGGCAGGGGCGGGTATGGCTACACCTTC. Drawing the rest from reference TRBV19 and TRBJ1-2, the complete variable domain is DGGITQSPKYLFRKEGQNVTLSCEQNLNHDAMYWYRQDPGQGLRLIYYSQIVNDFQKGDIAEGYSVSREKKESFPLTVTSAQKNPTAFYLCASIPGRGGYGYTFGSGTRLTVV.